Listed below are T cell receptor beta chains from one sample, sequenced in a study of blood T cell repertoires in COVID-19. The protocol was immunoSEQ multiplex PCR, while the TCRdb copy is restricted to in-frame clones and leaves out a portion. The profile shows roughly 250,000 clones, approximately 91% of them singletons. The sample taken for sequencing was peripheral blood. The receptors here all came from a woman aged 40 to 50 who had recovered from COVID-19. Each CDR3 is given with its conserved first and last residue. The D gene is left open where the match is weak. Clone size is not always given. Where it is, it says once, few, many or a class for expanded clones.

v_gene	j_gene	d_gene	abundance	CDR3aa	CDR3nt
TRBV18	TRBJ1-2	.	.	CASSRTQIDTNYGYTF	TGTGCCAGCTCACGGACACAGATCGATACTAACTATGGCTACACCTTC
TRBV30	TRBJ1-6	.	few	CAWTSGELDSPLHF	TGTGCCTGGACCTCGGGGGAGTTGGATTCACCCCTCCACTTT
TRBV19	TRBJ2-5	.	.	CASSPTVRETQYF	TGTGCCAGTAGCCCGACAGTTAGAGAGACCCAGTACTTC
TRBV29-1	TRBJ2-3	TRBD1	once	CSVEDDRDRSTDTQYF	TGCAGCGTTGAGGACGACCGGGACAGGTCTACAGATACGCAGTATTTT
TRBV5-4	TRBJ2-1	.	.	CASSWGGGTTYNEQFF	TGTGCCAGCAGCTGGGGTGGGGGGACGACCTACAATGAGCAGTTCTTC
TRBV18	TRBJ2-3	.	.	CASPLPLGRTQYF	TGTGCCAGTCCGCTGCCACTTGGGCGTACGCAGTATTTT
TRBV18	TRBJ2-5	.	.	CASSPPGLAGQETQYF	TGTGCCAGCTCACCCCCCGGATTGGCGGGGCAAGAGACCCAGTACTTC
TRBV11-2	TRBJ2-3	TRBD2	.	CASSSTSGASTDTQYF	TGTGCCAGCTCCTCAACTAGCGGGGCTAGCACAGATACGCAGTATTTT
TRBV14	TRBJ2-7	TRBD2	once	CASSRKISTSGTYEQYF	TGTGCCAGCAGCCGCAAGATATCCACTAGCGGGACCTACGAGCAGTACTTC
TRBV28	TRBJ2-7	.	.	CASSLSARGYEQYF	TGTGCCAGCAGTTTATCGGCCAGGGGCTACGAGCAGTACTTC
TRBV6-1	TRBJ2-7	TRBD1	.	CASSEGQGTLYEQYF	TGTGCCAGCAGTGAAGGACAGGGGACCCTCTACGAGCAGTACTTC
TRBV27	TRBJ2-1	TRBD2	.	CASSRSGGRNEQFF	TGTGCCAGCAGCCGTAGCGGGGGTAGAAATGAGCAGTTCTTC
TRBV7-7	TRBJ2-2	.	once	CASSQTVGYTGELFF	TGTGCTAGCAGCCAGACAGTAGGGTACACCGGGGAGCTGTTTTTT
TRBV3-1/TRBV3-2	TRBJ1-2	.	.	CASSQEWALGGYTF	TGTGCCAGCAGCCAAGAATGGGCCCTGGGCGGCTACACCTTC
TRBV6-5	TRBJ1-2	TRBD1	.	CASTPTGTGTYGYTF	TGTGCCAGCACCCCGACCGGGACAGGGACCTATGGCTACACCTTC
TRBV30	TRBJ2-5	TRBD1	.	CAWSVDREPQETQYF	TGTGCCTGGAGCGTTGACAGGGAACCTCAAGAGACCCAGTACTTC
TRBV7-9	TRBJ2-7	TRBD1	.	CASSLGRDRGEQYF	TGTGCCAGCAGCTTAGGGCGGGACAGGGGGGAGCAGTACTTC
TRBV6-6	TRBJ2-7	.	.	CASSKGRTVEQYF	TGTGCCAGCAGTAAGGGACGGACAGTCGAGCAGTACTTC
TRBV9	TRBJ2-7	TRBD1	.	CASSVGTGSLYEQYF	TGTGCCAGCAGCGTCGGGACAGGGTCGCTCTACGAGCAGTACTTC
TRBV6-1	TRBJ2-3	TRBD1	.	CASSERNPWTGVGTDTQYF	TGTGCCAGCAGTGAACGAAATCCCTGGACAGGGGTTGGCACAGATACGCAGTATTTT
TRBV5-5	TRBJ2-4	TRBD2	.	CASSPVLAGGNIQYF	TGTGCCAGCAGCCCCGTCTTAGCGGGGGGAAACATTCAGTACTTC
TRBV28	TRBJ2-2	TRBD1	.	CASRFTGGNTGELFF	TGTGCCAGCAGATTCACAGGGGGCAACACCGGGGAGCTGTTTTTT
TRBV7-3	TRBJ1-1	TRBD1	.	CASSPTGAASGAFF	TGTGCCAGCAGCCCGACAGGGGCGGCGAGTGGGGCTTTCTTT
TRBV27	TRBJ2-7	TRBD2	.	CASSPLELAVYEQYF	TGTGCCAGCAGTCCCCTCGAGCTAGCGGTCTACGAGCAGTACTTC
TRBV6-5	TRBJ1-1	TRBD1	.	CASRGQKNTEAFF	TGTGCCAGCAGGGGACAGAAGAACACTGAAGCTTTCTTT
TRBV5-1	TRBJ2-2	TRBD2	.	CASSRELAGGNTGELFF	TGCGCCAGCAGCAGAGAGCTAGCGGGGGGGAACACCGGGGAGCTGTTTTTT
TRBV11-3	TRBJ2-5	.	once	CASSRNQETQYF	TGTGCCAGCAGCCGTAACCAAGAGACCCAGTACTTC
TRBV4-2	TRBJ1-1	.	.	CASSQAGAADTEAFF	TGTGCCAGCAGCCAAGCAGGGGCGGCGGACACTGAAGCTTTCTTT
TRBV5-1	TRBJ2-7	.	.	CASSPQGGDSYEQYF	TGCGCCAGCAGCCCTCAGGGGGGAGACTCCTACGAGCAGTACTTC
TRBV9	TRBJ1-1	TRBD1	.	CASSGRQGLRTNTEAFF	TGTGCCAGCAGCGGGAGACAGGGGCTAAGGACGAACACTGAAGCTTTCTTT
TRBV28	TRBJ1-2	.	.	CASSPSREDYGYTF	TGTGCCAGCAGTCCTTCTCGGGAAGACTATGGCTACACCTTC
TRBV7-9	TRBJ2-7	TRBD2	once	CASSLRSGSSYEQYF	TGTGCCAGCAGCTTACGTAGCGGGAGCTCCTACGAGCAGTACTTC
TRBV10-3	TRBJ1-1	TRBD1	.	CAITGTGGVTEAFF	TGTGCCATCACCGGGACAGGGGGGGTCACTGAAGCTTTCTTT
TRBV30	TRBJ1-3	TRBD1	.	CAWRMTGTRGNTIYF	TGTGCCTGGAGGATGACAGGGACTAGAGGAAACACCATATATTTT
TRBV7-2	TRBJ1-1	.	.	CASSLEGQGYIRKHWEAFF	TGTGCCAGCAGCTTAGAGGGGCAGGGGTATATCCGGAAACACTGGGAAGCTTTCTTT
TRBV6-6	TRBJ1-2	TRBD1	.	CASQTLTGNYGYTF	TGTGCCAGCCAGACCTTGACAGGGAACTATGGCTACACCTTC
TRBV6-5	TRBJ2-2	.	.	CASSYRGNTGELFF	TGTGCCAGCAGTTACCGAGGGAACACCGGGGAGCTGTTTTTT
TRBV29-1	TRBJ2-7	TRBD1	once	CSVTLRTGSSYEQYF	TGCAGCGTCACCCTCAGGACAGGCAGCTCCTACGAGCAGTACTTC
TRBV10-3	TRBJ2-7	.	.	CAIREPERALYEQYF	TGTGCCATCAGGGAGCCTGAGAGGGCTCTGTACGAGCAGTACTTC
TRBV24-1	TRBJ2-5	TRBD1	.	CATSVRDRGGETQYF	TGTGCCACCAGTGTACGGGACAGGGGAGGAGAGACCCAGTACTTC
TRBV12-3/TRBV12-4	TRBJ2-3	TRBD2	.	CASRNLAGGSQYF	TGTGCCAGCAGAAACTTAGCGGGGGGTTCGCAGTATTTT
TRBV18	TRBJ2-7	TRBD2	.	CASSPAGGPSSYEQYF	TGTGCCAGCTCACCAGCGGGAGGGCCGTCCTCCTACGAGCAGTACTTC
TRBV5-1	TRBJ2-7	TRBD1	.	CASSTTGLYEQYF	TGCGCCAGCTCTACGACAGGGCTGTACGAGCAGTACTTC
TRBV6-5	TRBJ1-5	TRBD1	.	CASSPDRGNQPQHF	TGTGCCAGCAGCCCGGACAGGGGCAATCAGCCCCAGCATTTT
TRBV11-1	TRBJ2-1	TRBD1	once	CASSLGQGSRNEQFF	TGTGCCAGCAGCCTAGGACAGGGGAGTAGGAATGAGCAGTTCTTC
TRBV7-2	TRBJ2-7	.	.	CASSSYYEQYF	TGTGCCAGCAGCTCTTACTACGAGCAGTACTTC
TRBV19	TRBJ2-3	TRBD2	.	CASRLRGTSGGQTQYF	TGTGCCAGTAGACTCCGTGGGACTAGCGGGGGGCAGACGCAGTATTTT
TRBV13	TRBJ1-2	TRBD1	once	CASSRDRGTNYGYTF	TGTGCCAGCAGCCGCGACAGGGGGACTAACTATGGCTACACCTTC
TRBV6-5	TRBJ1-2	.	.	CASAPDRFTRAGYTF	TGTGCCAGCGCACCAGACAGGTTTACTAGGGCAGGCTACACCTTC
TRBV25-1	TRBJ2-5	.	.	CASRIQGEETQYF	TGTGCCAGCCGAATACAGGGAGAAGAGACCCAGTACTTC
TRBV11-3	TRBJ1-3	TRBD1	.	CASSLGDRVISGNTIYF	TGTGCCAGCAGCTTGGGGGACAGGGTTATCTCTGGAAACACCATATATTTT
TRBV7-2	TRBJ1-2	.	once	CASKGANYGYTF	TGTGCCAGCAAAGGAGCTAACTATGGCTACACCTTC
TRBV7-9	TRBJ1-6	.	.	CASSLTIRGSYNSPLHF	TGTGCCAGCAGCTTAACGATCCGGGGCTCCTATAATTCACCCCTCCACTTT
TRBV27	TRBJ1-5	TRBD1	.	CASMSPGQGNQPQHF	TGTGCCAGCATGTCCCCGGGACAGGGGAATCAGCCCCAGCATTTT
TRBV10-3	TRBJ2-4	.	once	CAISEGIQGGIQYF	TGTGCCATCAGTGAGGGGATCCAGGGGGGTATTCAGTACTTC
TRBV23-1	TRBJ2-3	.	.	CASSQLNPSQGGTQYF	TGCGCCAGCAGTCAGCTCAATCCCTCGCAGGGCGGTACGCAGTATTTT
TRBV5-3	TRBJ2-7	.	.	CARSPARGAYEQYF	TGTGCCAGAAGCCCCGCCAGGGGTGCCTACGAGCAGTACTTC
TRBV5-4	TRBJ2-6	.	.	CASSWGGAGANVLTF	TGTGCCAGCAGCTGGGGAGGTGCTGGGGCCAACGTCCTGACTTTC
TRBV6-2/TRBV6-3	TRBJ1-2	TRBD1	.	CASSYSIFWGQGVVYGYTF	TGTGCCAGCAGTTACTCGATATTTTGGGGACAGGGGGTTGTCTATGGCTACACCTTC
TRBV7-2	TRBJ2-2	.	.	CASSQRETGELFF	TGTGCCAGCAGCCAGCGAGAGACCGGGGAGCTGTTTTTT